The 10 T cell receptor beta chains presented below share a single source sample, sequenced in a study of neoadjuvant nivolumab and ipilimumab in lung cancer. TCRdb's copy holds only in-frame clones and misses some; the assay was immunoSEQ multiplex PCR. The sample has 25,000 to 35,000 clones, more than 85% seen once. Specimen: peripheral blood, collected after neoadjuvant nivolumab, alone or with ipilimumab, at or shortly before surgery. All receptors come from an adult with non-small cell lung cancer.

This clone was picked up one time. The J gene is TRBJ2-1, the V gene TRBV6-5; 7 bases agree with TRBD1. The length of the CDR3 is 15 residues. J was trimmed by 5 bases and V by 0 bases; bases with no gene match: 4. CDR1 and CDR2 from the germline V gene are MNHEY and SVGAGI. CDR3 DNA sequence: TGTGCCAGCAGTTACTCGAGACAGGGAAACAATGAGCAGTTCTTC. It specifies CASSYSRQGNNEQFF.

The V and J genes are TRBV7-2 and TRBJ2-5, with 12 bases fitting TRBD2. CDR1 is SGHTA, CDR2 FQGNSA, per germline. The CDR3 runs to 16 residues. V lost 5 bases and J lost 5; bases outside the gene matches: 9. The CDR3 coding sequence is TGTGCCAGCAGCCCCTACTCTAGCGGGAGGGGGGAGACCCAGTACTTC. It encodes CASSPYSSGRGETQYF.

This rearrangement joins TRBV2 to TRBJ1-4; unclear D gene. Germline CDR1 and CDR2: SNHLY and FYNNEI. This CDR3 spans 15 amino acids. V was pared by 3 bases and J by 2 bases, with 10 bases between. The CDR3 is CASSEGSRTNEKLFF. DNA of the CDR3: TGTGCCAGCAGTGAGGGCAGCCGGACTAATGAAAAACTGTTTTTT. The variable domain in full, completed from reference TRBV2 and TRBJ1-4, reads EPEVTQTPSHQVTQMGQEVILRCVPISNHLYFYWYRQILGQKVEFLVSFYNNEISEKSEIFDDQFSVERPDGSNFTLKIRSTKLEDSAMYFCASSEGSRTNEKLFFGSGTQLSVL.

V is TRBV2 and J is TRBJ2-5; TRBD2 matches at 7 bases. CDR1 is SNHLY and CDR2 is FYNNEI in the germline V gene. V dropped 7 bases and J dropped 5; count of bases not matched to a gene: 10. The length of the CDR3 is 14 residues. CDR3 sequence: CASTPSGRGETQYF. The CDR3 DNA sequence: TGTGCCAGCACACCTAGTGGGCGGGGGGAGACCCAGTACTTC.

The chain joins TRBV18 to TRBJ2-5, with TRBD1 matching over 10 bases. This CDR3 contains 17 residues. V shed 6 bases, J shed 5 bases, and the junction held 15 bases outside the gene matches. Germline-derived CDR1 and CDR2 are KGHSH and LQKENI. The CDR3 sequence is CASSPPGQGSPGETQYF. The CDR3 nucleotides read TGTGCCAGCTCTCCCCCGGGACAGGGGTCCCCAGGGGAGACCCAGTACTTC.

The chain has TRBV5-1 and TRBJ2-5, with D perhaps TRBD2 (6 bases). This CDR3 is 15 amino acids long. The V end lost 3 bases, the J end lost 0 bases, and 12 bases lay between the germline ends. Germline V gene sequence: CDR1 SGHRS, CDR2 YFSETQ. CDR3 bases: TGCGCCAGCAGCTCCATCGGGACTGACCAAGAGACCCAGTACTTC. This gives the protein CASSSIGTDQETQYF.

The genes are TRBV19 and TRBJ2-5, with D perhaps TRBD1 (6 bases). The CDR3 totals 14 residues. CDR1 is LNHDA and CDR2 is SQIVND in the germline V gene (reference sequence). Deletions cut 5 bases from V and 1 base from J, with 11 bases between. The CDR3 region is CASSPRTVQETQYF. The CDR3 DNA is TGTGCCAGTAGTCCCCGGACAGTCCAAGAGACCCAGTACTTC.

This chain links TRBV27 with TRBJ2-7; D not certain. The CDR3 consists of 14 residues. V was pared by 0 bases and J by 3 bases, with 9 bases between. CDR1 is MNHEY and CDR2 is SMNVEV in the germline V gene (reference sequence). CDR3 residues: CASSLSSSSYEQYF. The CDR3 nucleotides are TGTGCCAGCAGTTTATCCTCCTCAAGCTACGAGCAGTACTTC.

The DNA of the CDR3 is TGTGCCAGCGGCTCCGGGACCTTCACGAACACTGAAGCTTTCTTT. Its protein product is CASGSGTFTNTEAFF. The V call is TRBV28, the J call TRBJ1-1, with D possibly being TRBD1 (5 bases). The CDR3 is made up of 15 amino acids. Germline CDR1 and CDR2: MDHEN and SYDVKM. The V end lost 8 bases, the J end lost 1 base, and 17 bases lay between the germline ends.

The J gene is TRBJ2-7, the V gene TRBV19; 10 bases map to TRBD1. The trim removed 1 base at V and 5 bases at J, leaving 5 bases unmatched. This CDR3 region has 15 residues. The V gene's germline CDR1 is LNHDA and CDR2 SQIVND (reference sequence). DNA of the CDR3: TGTGCCAGTAGTATAGCTGGGACAGGGGCCGACGAGCAGTACTTC. This sequence encodes CASSIAGTGADEQYF. The full variable domain, with the rest looked up from reference TRBV19 and TRBJ2-7, is DGGITQSPKYLFRKEGQNVTLSCEQNLNHDAMYWYRQDPGQGLRLIYYSQIVNDFQKGDIAEGYSVSREKKESFPLTVTSAQKNPTAFYLCASSIAGTGADEQYFGPGTRLTVT.